A selection of T cell receptor beta chains follows, all from one sample in a study of blood T cell repertoires in COVID-19. Libraries were prepared by immunoSEQ multiplex PCR; TCRdb keeps only in-frame clonotypes and omits some of them. This repertoire shows about 64,000 clones, around 85% found once; its top ten account for more than 0.95%. The source material was peripheral blood. The receptors were gathered from a man aged 40-50 years with acute or convalescent COVID-19. Both conserved end residues are part of each CDR3. Fields, in order: CDR3 DNA, CDR3 protein, V gene, D gene, J gene, clone size. A D gene is named only where the DNA matches it firmly. Some rows mark clone size as missing; the rest say once, few, many or name a class of expanded clone.

TGTGCCAGCAGCTTGGAATACGGGGGTACGCAGTATTTT CASSLEYGGTQYF TRBV5-4 NA TRBJ2-3 NA
TGTGCCTGGAGTCTGGACAGTATAAATCAGCCCCAGCATTTT CAWSLDSINQPQHF TRBV30 NA TRBJ1-5 NA
TGTGCCTGGAGTGTACGCAACAGGCAGGAAAACACCATATATTTT CAWSVRNRQENTIYF TRBV30 NA TRBJ1-3 NA
TGTGCCAGCAGCTTTCTAATGAACACTGAAGCTTTCTTT CASSFLMNTEAFF TRBV7-2 NA TRBJ1-1 NA
TGTGCCAGCAGTTACGGCGGGGTCTCCTACGAGCAGTACTTC CASSYGGVSYEQYF TRBV6-5 NA TRBJ2-7 NA
TGTGCCAGCAGCCGGGACTTAAACACCGGGGAGCTGTTTTTT CASSRDLNTGELFF TRBV14 NA TRBJ2-2 NA
TGCAGCGTCAGTGACAGCTATGGCTACACCTTC CSVSDSYGYTF TRBV29-1 NA TRBJ1-2 NA
TGTGCCAGCAGCTTAACCGGGGGTGGTGGGAACAATGAGCAGTTCTTC CASSLTGGGGNNEQFF TRBV7-3 NA TRBJ2-1 NA
TGTGCCCTCAGCGGTCAGGCACCGAACACTGAAGCTTTCTTT CALSGQAPNTEAFF TRBV19 NA TRBJ1-1 NA
TGTGCCAGCTCATCCGACAGGGATGTTAACACCGGGGAGCTGTTTTTT CASSSDRDVNTGELFF TRBV18 TRBD1 TRBJ2-2 NA
TGTGCCAGCAGTGAACAGAACTTTCGGGGAAGGAACACTGAAGCTTTCTTT CASSEQNFRGRNTEAFF TRBV6-1 NA TRBJ1-1 NA
TGTGCCAGCAGCCAAGGACAGATCTATGGCTACACCTTC CASSQGQIYGYTF TRBV14 NA TRBJ1-2 NA
TGTGCCAGCTCATTCATTTGGGGGGGCAGCCCGCTCCTCTTCACAGATACGCAGTATTTT CASSFIWGGSPLLFTDTQYF TRBV18 NA TRBJ2-3 NA
TGTGCCAGCACCCCCCAGGGGTCGGGTAGCTACACCTTC CASTPQGSGSYTF TRBV12-3/TRBV12-4 NA TRBJ1-2 NA
TGTGCCAGCAGCCCGGGACAGGGGGTGTACGAGCAGTACTTC CASSPGQGVYEQYF TRBV3-1/TRBV3-2 TRBD1 TRBJ2-7 NA
TGTGCCAGCAGCCAAGCCCGGGACACCGAATACCACCCCTACGAGCAGTACTTC CASSQARDTEYHPYEQYF TRBV4-2 NA TRBJ2-7 NA
TGTGCCAGCAGCCCATCACGTACGCTCGGCACCGGGGAGCTGTTTTTT CASSPSRTLGTGELFF TRBV7-6 NA TRBJ2-2 NA
TGTGCCAGCAGCTCCCAGGGAACCACTGAAGCTTTCTTT CASSSQGTTEAFF TRBV7-3 NA TRBJ1-1 NA
TGTGCCAGCAGCTTTTCCAGATCTGACTATCAGCCCCAGCATTTT CASSFSRSDYQPQHF TRBV5-6 NA TRBJ1-5 NA
TGCGCCAGCAGCCAAGATCGGACTAGCGGATACTACAATGAGCAGTTCTTC CASSQDRTSGYYNEQFF TRBV4-1 TRBD2 TRBJ2-1 NA
TGTGCCAGCAGTTACAGGAGAACGAACACTGAAGCTTTCTTT CASSYRRTNTEAFF TRBV6-5 NA TRBJ1-1 NA
TGTGCCAGCAGCCACGCTAGCGGGGGATCTTACGAGCAGTACTTC CASSHASGGSYEQYF TRBV3-1/TRBV3-2 TRBD2 TRBJ2-7 few
TGTGCCTTTGACAGGGGAGAGGGTGGCTACACCTTC CAFDRGEGGYTF TRBV30 TRBD1 TRBJ1-2 few
TGTGCCAGCAGTTTAGATGGTGCCGGTAGGATCGGGACAGATACGCAGTATTTT CASSLDGAGRIGTDTQYF TRBV27 NA TRBJ2-3 NA
TGTGCCAGCAGCTTAGGCCGGGCGTCCCAGCGGGCCAGAGATAACTATGGCTACACCTTC CASSLGRASQRARDNYGYTF TRBV13 NA TRBJ1-2 NA
TGTGCCTGGTTACAGGGAAGATCTGGAAACACCATATATTTT CAWLQGRSGNTIYF TRBV30 NA TRBJ1-3 few
TGTGCCAGTAGTATCCTTGGGACAGGGGGAGCGGCCGGGCAGCCCCAGCATTTT CASSILGTGGAAGQPQHF TRBV19 TRBD1 TRBJ1-5 NA
TGTGCCAGCGGGAGCACTGAAGCTTTCTTT CASGSTEAFF TRBV2 NA TRBJ1-1 NA
TGTGCCACCAGCAGAGTAGACGGGAGCGGTACGCAGTATTTT CATSRVDGSGTQYF TRBV15 NA TRBJ2-3 NA
TGTGCCAGCAGCTCCAGATTCCGGACAGTAAACTATGGCTACACCTTC CASSSRFRTVNYGYTF TRBV5-8 NA TRBJ1-2 NA
TGTGCCAGCAGCTTCCACTCGGGGAATCAGCCCCAGCATTTT CASSFHSGNQPQHF TRBV7-2 NA TRBJ1-5 NA
TGTGCCAGCAGTACGTGGGCCGGTGAAGCTTTCTTT CASSTWAGEAFF TRBV6-5 NA TRBJ1-1 NA
TGTGCCGGACAGGGGGCAGGGGCTAATGAAAAACTGTTTTTT CAGQGAGANEKLFF TRBV25-1 TRBD1 TRBJ1-4 NA
TGTGCCAGCAGCTTAAGTGGAGGCCCCCCCAACGTGCAGCCCCAGCATTTT CASSLSGGPPNVQPQHF TRBV13 NA TRBJ1-5 NA
TGTGCCAGTGGACAGGATTTGTACACTGAAGCTTTCTTT CASGQDLYTEAFF TRBV19 TRBD1 TRBJ1-1 NA
TGTGCCAGCAGCCCAGGGGGTGGAAACACCATATATTTT CASSPGGGNTIYF TRBV3-1/TRBV3-2 TRBD1 TRBJ1-3 few
TGTGCCAGCAGCCAAAGGGGAGCGGGGGGGCTCAATGAGCAGTTCTTC CASSQRGAGGLNEQFF TRBV7-2 TRBD2 TRBJ2-1 NA
TGTGCCACCCAAACGAGCACTGAAGCTTTCTTT CATQTSTEAFF TRBV6-5 NA TRBJ1-1 NA
TGTGCCAGCAGCCAATCATGGTCGGGTTCACCCCTCCACTTT CASSQSWSGSPLHF TRBV4-2 NA TRBJ1-6 NA
TGTGCCAGCAGTTTAGGGCAGGGGATCGGCTACACCTTC CASSLGQGIGYTF TRBV12-3/TRBV12-4 NA TRBJ1-2 NA
TGCGCCAGCAGCCAAGAATCCCTAGCGGGGGGGCCCGGGCAGTTCTTC CASSQESLAGGPGQFF TRBV4-1 TRBD2 TRBJ2-1 NA
TGTGCCAGCAGCTTAATTCACACAGATACGCAGTATTTT CASSLIHTDTQYF TRBV7-3 NA TRBJ2-3 NA
TGTGCCAGCAGCTCCGACAGGGGCTCCCTCTACGAGCAGTACTTC CASSSDRGSLYEQYF TRBV7-8 TRBD1 TRBJ2-7 NA
TGTGCCAGCACTGAATCATCTGGAAACACCATATATTTT CASTESSGNTIYF TRBV25-1 NA TRBJ1-3 NA
TGTGCCAGCACCTCACGAATCGGGACTATATACAATGAGCAGTTCTTC CASTSRIGTIYNEQFF TRBV3-1/TRBV3-2 TRBD2 TRBJ2-1 few
TGTGCCACCAGTGAGCCGTCCAGGGATGAAGCTTTCTTT CATSEPSRDEAFF TRBV24-1 NA TRBJ1-1 few
TGTGCCAGCAGCCCCAAGGAAGCGGGCTCTAGCTCCTACGAGCAGTACTTC CASSPKEAGSSSYEQYF TRBV5-5 NA TRBJ2-7 NA
TGTGCCAGCAGCCCCCTGGGGGGGAGCACAGATACGCAGTATTTT CASSPLGGSTDTQYF TRBV7-6 TRBD2 TRBJ2-3 NA
TGTGCCAGCATCGGCGGGAATAATGAAAAACTGTTTTTT CASIGGNNEKLFF TRBV7-3 NA TRBJ1-4 NA
TGTGCCAGCAGTGAAGCGCTTTCCGGGACAGGGACCTACAATGAGCAGTTCTTC CASSEALSGTGTYNEQFF TRBV2 TRBD1 TRBJ2-1 NA
TGTGCCAGTAGTCTCCAGGGGGCGCGTTCACCCCTCCACTTT CASSLQGARSPLHF TRBV19 TRBD1 TRBJ1-6 NA
TGCGCCAGCAGCCAAGATAGGGCCGCCGGCGGGGGAAACACCATATATTTT CASSQDRAAGGGNTIYF TRBV4-1 NA TRBJ1-3 NA
TGTGCCAGCACCGTGACAGGGAAACGGTGGGAAAAACTGTTTTTT CASTVTGKRWEKLFF TRBV6-6 TRBD1 TRBJ1-4 NA
TGTGCCAGCAGTCAGACAGGGGGCGATAACACTGAAGCTTTCTTT CASSQTGGDNTEAFF TRBV6-5 TRBD1 TRBJ1-1 once
TGCGCCAGCAGTCAGGGACAGGGGGTTACTGAAGCTTTCTTT CASSQGQGVTEAFF TRBV5-1 TRBD1 TRBJ1-1 NA
TGTGCCTGGGACCGCCCGGGATCAACTAATGAAAAACTGTTTTTT CAWDRPGSTNEKLFF TRBV30 NA TRBJ1-4 NA
TGTGCCAGCAGCTCCCCGGGGACAGGGGGCGGGGGGGCTTTCTTT CASSSPGTGGGGAFF TRBV7-9 TRBD1 TRBJ1-1 NA